This TCR beta chain was profiled in a study of T cell responses to AZD1222 COVID-19 vaccine. The germline V gene encodes CDR1 SGHVS and CDR2 FQNEAQ. The CDR3 has 15 residues. V lost 5 bases, J lost 5 bases, and 18 bases lay in between. Data came from immunoSEQ multiplex PCR; TCRdb stores just in-frame clones and leaves some out. This sample has about 260,000 clones, with roughly 93% found just once. The source is an adult in good health. The starting material was peripheral blood, obtained on day 0 of AZD1222 vaccination. This chain connects TRBV7-8 to TRBJ1-2; D is undetermined. The chain's CDR3 is CASSARPVVPYGYTF. The CDR3 DNA sequence: TGTGCCAGCAGCGCCCGCCCAGTCGTTCCTTATGGCTACACCTTC.